This T cell receptor (beta chain) came from a study of vaccination and CD4 T cells after COVID-19. As to this clonotype: Its antigen is as yet unknown.

Treatment: approximately nine-day PBMC culture with coronavirus spike peptide pools or control peptides (ViraFEST assay). Wells that each held about 2 million PBMCs were cultured with 9.5 to 10 IU/ml IL-2 and about 10 ug/ml peptide pools. With the Oncomine TCR Beta short-read assay, DNA from cultured CD4+ T cells was sequenced. TCRdb independently ran MiXCR on the PCR reads; one entry per CDR3 protein. The sample includes about 15,000 distinct CDR3 sequences, 50% of them seen just once. Unmatched junction bases numbered 1, after V lost 3 bases and J lost 7 bases. There are 13 residues in the CDR3. The material sequenced was cultured CD4+ T cells from blood, taken after SARS-CoV-2 vaccination. The clonotype originates from a human donor with COVID-19. The chain couples TRBV12-3 or TRBV12-4 to TRBJ1-4; 8 bases are shared with TRBD1. CDR3 nucleotides: TGTGCCAGCAGTTTGGACAGGGTTGAAAAACTGTTTTTT. This codes for CASSLDRVEKLFF.